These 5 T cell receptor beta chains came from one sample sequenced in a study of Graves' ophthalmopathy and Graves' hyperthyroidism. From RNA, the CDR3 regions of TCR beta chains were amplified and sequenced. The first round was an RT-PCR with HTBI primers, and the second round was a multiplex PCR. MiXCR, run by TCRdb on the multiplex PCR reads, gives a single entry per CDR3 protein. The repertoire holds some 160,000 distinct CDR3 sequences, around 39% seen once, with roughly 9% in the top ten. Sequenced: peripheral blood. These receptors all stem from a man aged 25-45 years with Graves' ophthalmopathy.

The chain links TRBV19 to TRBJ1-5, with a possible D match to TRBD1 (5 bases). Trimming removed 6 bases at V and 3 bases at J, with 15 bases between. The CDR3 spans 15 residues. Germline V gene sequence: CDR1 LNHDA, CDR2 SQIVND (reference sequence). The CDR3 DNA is TGTGCCAGTAGCCGGTGGGGGGAGGCCAATCAGCCCCAGCATTTT. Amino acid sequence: CASSRWGEANQPQHF.

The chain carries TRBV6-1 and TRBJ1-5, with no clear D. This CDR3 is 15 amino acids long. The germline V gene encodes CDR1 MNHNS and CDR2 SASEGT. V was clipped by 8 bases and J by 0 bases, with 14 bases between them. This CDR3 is CASAPGINSNQPQHF. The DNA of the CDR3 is TGTGCCAGCGCGCCGGGGATTAATAGCAATCAGCCCCAGCATTTT.

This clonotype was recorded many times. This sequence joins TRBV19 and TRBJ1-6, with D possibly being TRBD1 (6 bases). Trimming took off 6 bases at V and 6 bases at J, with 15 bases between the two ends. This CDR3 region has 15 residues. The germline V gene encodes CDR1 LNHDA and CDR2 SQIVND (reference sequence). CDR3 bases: TGTGCCAGTAGCGGACGGGGGCTGGCTAATTCACCCCTCCACTTT. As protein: CASSGRGLANSPLHF.

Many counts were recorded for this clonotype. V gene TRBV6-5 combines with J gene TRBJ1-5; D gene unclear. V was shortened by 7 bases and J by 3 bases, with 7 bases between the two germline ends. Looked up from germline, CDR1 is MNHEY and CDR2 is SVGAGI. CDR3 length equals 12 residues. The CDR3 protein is CASKRDNQPQHF. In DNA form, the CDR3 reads TGTGCCAGCAAGAGAGACAATCAGCCCCAGCATTTT.

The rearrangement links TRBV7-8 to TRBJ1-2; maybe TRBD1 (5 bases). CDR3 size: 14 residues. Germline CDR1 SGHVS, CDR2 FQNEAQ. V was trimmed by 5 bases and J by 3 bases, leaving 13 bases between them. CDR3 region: CASSNSGTYYGYTF. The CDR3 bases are TGTGCCAGCAGCAACTCGGGGACTTACTATGGCTACACCTTC.